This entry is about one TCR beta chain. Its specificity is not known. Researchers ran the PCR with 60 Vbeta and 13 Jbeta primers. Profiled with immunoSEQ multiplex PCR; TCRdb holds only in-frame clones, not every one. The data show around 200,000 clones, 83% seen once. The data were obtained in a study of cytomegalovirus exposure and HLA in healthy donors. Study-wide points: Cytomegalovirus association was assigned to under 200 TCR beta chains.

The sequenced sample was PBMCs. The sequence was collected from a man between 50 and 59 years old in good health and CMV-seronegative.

As DNA, the CDR3 is TGTGCCAGCAGCTTAGACAGGAGAAAACTGTTTTTT. It yields the protein CASSLDRRKLFF. This chain connects TRBV7-2 to TRBJ1-4, with D maybe TRBD1 (5 bases). The CDR3 loop spans 12 amino acids. The germline V and J ends were trimmed by 1 base and 10 bases, with 7 bases remaining between them. Germline CDR1 and CDR2: SGHTA and FQGNSA.